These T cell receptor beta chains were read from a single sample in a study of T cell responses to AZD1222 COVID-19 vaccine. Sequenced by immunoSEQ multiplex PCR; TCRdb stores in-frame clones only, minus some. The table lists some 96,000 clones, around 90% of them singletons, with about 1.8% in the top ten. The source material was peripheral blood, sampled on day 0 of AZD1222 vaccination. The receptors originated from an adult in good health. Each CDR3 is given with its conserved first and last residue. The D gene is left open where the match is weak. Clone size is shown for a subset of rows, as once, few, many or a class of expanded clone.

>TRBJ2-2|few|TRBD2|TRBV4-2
CASSQGGLAGGGTGELFF
TGTGCCAGCAGCCAAGGTGGACTAGCGGGAGGAGGCACCGGGGAGCTGTTTTTT
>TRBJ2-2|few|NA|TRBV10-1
CASSESWSPGELFF
TGCGCCAGCAGTGAGTCATGGTCTCCCGGGGAGCTGTTTTTT
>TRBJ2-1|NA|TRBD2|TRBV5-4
CASSLGLAGYNEQFF
TGTGCCAGCAGCTTGGGGCTAGCGGGGTACAATGAGCAGTTCTTC
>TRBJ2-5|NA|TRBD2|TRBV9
CASSGGSGRGAETQYF
TGTGCCAGCAGCGGAGGAAGCGGGAGGGGCGCAGAGACCCAGTACTTC
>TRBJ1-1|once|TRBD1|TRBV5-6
CASSPVPGQGEAFF
TGTGCCAGCAGCCCAGTCCCGGGACAGGGAGAGGCTTTCTTT
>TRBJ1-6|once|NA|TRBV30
CAWSVGVKNSPLHF
TGTGCCTGGAGTGTAGGGGTTAAAAATTCACCCCTCCACTTT
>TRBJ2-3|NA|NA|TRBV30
CAWSVQGADTQYF
TGTGCCTGGAGTGTACAAGGGGCCGATACGCAGTATTTT
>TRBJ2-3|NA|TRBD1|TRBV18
CASSPSRDRGLTDTQYF
TGTGCCAGCTCACCGTCGCGGGACAGGGGGCTCACAGATACGCAGTATTTT
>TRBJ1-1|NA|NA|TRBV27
CASSFGSSGYTEAFF
TGTGCCAGCAGTTTTGGGTCCAGTGGGTACACTGAAGCTTTCTTT
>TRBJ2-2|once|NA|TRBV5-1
CASSLDRENTGELFF
TGCGCCAGCAGCTTGGACAGGGAGAACACCGGGGAGCTGTTTTTT
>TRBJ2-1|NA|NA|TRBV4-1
CASSQDPRNDEQFF
TGCGCCAGCAGCCAAGACCCCCGCAATGACGAGCAGTTCTTC
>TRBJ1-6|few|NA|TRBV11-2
CASSLGNSPLHF
TGTGCCAGCAGCTTAGGGAATTCACCCCTCCACTTT
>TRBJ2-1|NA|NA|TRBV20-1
CSAAYNEQFF
TGCAGTGCTGCCTACAATGAGCAGTTCTTC
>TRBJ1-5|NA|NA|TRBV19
CASSIAGSNQPQHF
TGTGCCAGTAGTATAGCAGGGAGCAATCAGCCCCAGCATTTT
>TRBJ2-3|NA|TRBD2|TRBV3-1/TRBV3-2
CASSRDYTDTQYF
TGTGCCAGCTCCCGGGACTACACAGATACGCAGTATTTT
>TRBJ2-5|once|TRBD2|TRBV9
CASSVGTSGGLETQYF
TGTGCCAGCAGCGTAGGGACTAGCGGGGGATTGGAGACCCAGTACTTC
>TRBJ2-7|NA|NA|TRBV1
CTSSQDQAGTDPPPYEQYF
TGCACCAGCAGCCAAGATCAGGCCGGGACGGACCCCCCCCCGTACGAGCAGTACTTC
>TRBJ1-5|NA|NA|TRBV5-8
CASSLAVSNQPQHF
TGTGCCAGCAGCTTAGCAGTCAGCAATCAGCCCCAGCATTTT
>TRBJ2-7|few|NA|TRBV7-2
CASSSRWVGPATYEQYF
TGTGCCAGCAGCTCAAGGTGGGTCGGGCCCGCTACCTACGAGCAGTACTTC
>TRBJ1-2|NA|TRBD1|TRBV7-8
CASSARGQGVGGYTF
TGTGCCAGCAGTGCGCGGGGACAGGGGGTAGGCGGCTACACCTTC
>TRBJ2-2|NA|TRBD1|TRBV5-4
CASSFGRGRVGELFF
TGTGCCAGCAGCTTTGGCAGGGGGCGAGTCGGGGAGCTGTTTTTT
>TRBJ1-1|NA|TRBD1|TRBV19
CASSIGDRGQAFF
TGTGCCAGTAGTATAGGGGACAGGGGTCAAGCTTTCTTT
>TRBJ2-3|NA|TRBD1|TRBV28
CASSLFQGADTQYF
TGTGCCAGCAGTTTATTTCAGGGGGCGGATACGCAGTATTTT
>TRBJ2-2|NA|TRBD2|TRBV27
CASSPGRGTGELFF
TGTGCCAGCAGCCCGGGGCGGGGGACCGGGGAGCTGTTTTTT
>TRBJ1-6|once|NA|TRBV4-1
CASSQDREFNNSPLHF
TGCGCCAGCAGCCAAGACAGGGAGTTTAACAATTCACCCCTCCACTTT
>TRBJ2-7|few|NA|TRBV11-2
CASQLGLTYEQYF
TGTGCCAGCCAGCTGGGGCTCACCTACGAGCAGTACTTC
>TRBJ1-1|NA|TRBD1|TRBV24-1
CATRTDRAKAFF
TGTGCCACCCGTACAGACAGGGCAAAAGCTTTCTTT